Following are 30 T cell receptor beta chains from one sample sequenced in a study of T-cell memory formation after mild COVID-19. TCRdb reanalysed the 5' RACE reads using MiXCR and keeps one entry per CDR3 protein. The top ten hold 2.1% of the sample, which has nearly 250,000 distinct CDR3 sequences, approximately 15% seen once. The sample taken for sequencing was PBMCs or a T cell subset sorted from them (not recorded which). These receptors were collected from an adult woman who had mild COVID-19 (a few samples of this study predate the infection). Cell type and time point are not known.

This clonotype was found a few times. In DNA form, the CDR3 reads TGTGCCAGCAGCCAATCAAGTCTAGCGAGGAACACAGATACGCAGTATTTT. It translates to CASSQSSLARNTDTQYF. The V and J genes are TRBV7-9 and TRBJ2-3; a possible D gene is TRBD2 (6 bases). CDR1 SEHNR and CDR2 FQNEAQ come from the germline V gene (reference sequence). The V end lost 5 bases, the J end lost 2 bases, and 20 bases lay between the germline ends. The CDR3 loop spans 17 amino acids. Full variable domain (outside the CDR3, taken from reference TRBV7-9 and TRBJ2-3): DTGVSQNPRHKITKRGQNVTFRCDPISEHNRLYWYRQTLGQGPEFLTYFQNEAQLEKSRLLSDRFSAERPKGSFSTLEIQRTEQGDSAMYLCASSQSSLARNTDTQYFGPGTRLTVL.

This clonotype was observed a handful of times. The rearrangement joins TRBV24-1 to TRBJ2-1, with 8 positions matching TRBD1. V dropped 7 bases and J dropped 4; count of bases not matched to a gene: 5. This CDR3 contains 14 residues. Looked up from germline, CDR1 is KGHDR and CDR2 is SFDVKD. The CDR3 region has the DNA TGTGCCACCAGCCCTACAGGGGGGTACAATGAGCAGTTCTTC. The encoded protein is CATSPTGGYNEQFF.

This clonotype showed up just a few times. The chain has TRBV20-1 and TRBJ1-1; D unclear. Germline V gene lookup returns CDR1 DFQATT and CDR2 SNEGSKA (reference sequence). CDR3 length equals 11 residues. Trimming removed 2 bases from V and 1 base from J, with 2 bases in between. CDR3 in amino acids: CSARQNTEAFF. DNA of the CDR3: TGCAGTGCTAGACAGAACACTGAAGCTTTCTTT.

This clonotype appeared a few times. This chain connects TRBV19 to TRBJ2-7, with D perhaps given as TRBD1 or TRBD2 (5 bases each). The V gene lost 5 bases and the J gene lost 12 bases, with 17 bases spanning the gap. The CDR3 totals 12 residues. CDR1 LNHDA and CDR2 SQIVND come from the germline V gene (reference sequence). The DNA for the CDR3 is TGTGCCAGTAGTCTTTTCCGGGACGGGACGTACTTC. It codes for CASSLFRDGTYF.

Concerning this clonotype itself: A much larger clone lies a single base off, so this may be a read error. The chain carries TRBV7-9 and TRBJ2-1, with D maybe TRBD2 (5 bases). V shed 9 bases and J shed 4 bases, with 22 bases lying between them. CDR3 length equals 16 residues. Germline V gives CDR1 SEHNR, CDR2 FQNEAQ (reference sequence). This CDR3 reads CARSPLPGSSYNEQFF. The CDR3 DNA follows: TGTGCCAGAAGCCCCCTCCCGGGAAGTTCTTACAATGAGCAGTTCTTC.

This clonotype was picked up a small number of times. The chain recombines TRBV20-1 with TRBJ1-1; D may be TRBD1 (6 bases). The length of the CDR3 is 12 residues. The germline V gene has CDR1 DFQATT and CDR2 SNEGSKA (reference sequence). CDR3 region: CSALEGGTEAFF. Here the CDR3 DNA reads TGCAGCGCACTGGAGGGGGGGACTGAAGCTTTCTTT.

This clonotype was found a few times. The V and J genes are TRBV6-2 or TRBV6-3 and TRBJ2-1; perhaps TRBD1 as D (5 bases). V lost 0 bases and J lost 7, with 10 bases in between. The CDR3 extends over 14 amino acids. Germline V gives CDR1 MNHEY, CDR2 SVGEGT. CDR3 loop: CASSYSTVLNEQFF. For the CDR3, the DNA is TGTGCCAGCAGTTACTCGACAGTTTTGAATGAGCAGTTCTTC.

J is TRBJ2-3 and V is TRBV12-3 or TRBV12-4, with D uncertain. Trimming took 6 bases from V and 0 from J, leaving 16 bases between them. This CDR3 region has 16 residues. Written as DNA, the CDR3 is TGTGCCAGCAGCTTTCCCCTAGACCCTAGCACAGATACGCAGTATTTT. Translation: CASSFPLDPSTDTQYF.

This rearrangement joins TRBV11-2 to TRBJ2-3; 7 nucleotides align to TRBD1. V was clipped by 5 bases and J by 2 bases; unmatched bases: 7. The CDR3 has 15 residues. Germline V CDR1 and CDR2: SGHAT, FQNNGV. The CDR3 DNA is TGTGCCAGCAGCCTAGGGACAGCTCTCACAGATACGCAGTATTTT. Protein sequence: CASSLGTALTDTQYF. Looking up the rest from reference TRBV11-2 and TRBJ2-3 gives the full variable domain: EAGVAQSPRYKIIEKRQSVAFWCNPISGHATLYWYQQILGQGPKLLIQFQNNGVVDDSQLPKDRFSAERLKGVDSTLKIQPAKLEDSAVYLCASSLGTALTDTQYFGPGTRLTVL.

J is TRBJ1-1 and V is TRBV5-1, with 10 bases that match TRBD1. The CDR3 length is 15 residues. Germline values: CDR1 SGHRS, CDR2 YFSETQ. The V gene end was trimmed by 1 base and the J gene end by 6 bases; junction bases not matched to a gene: 6. CDR3 residues: CASSLIGTGAAEAFF. CDR3 nucleotide sequence: TGCGCCAGCAGCTTGATTGGGACAGGGGCAGCTGAAGCTTTCTTT.

The chain recombines TRBV7-6 with TRBJ2-3; TRBD2 matches 9 bases. Unmatched junction bases numbered 8, after V lost 5 bases and J lost 5 bases. The germline V gene has CDR1 SGHVS and CDR2 FNYEAQ. The CDR3 contains 15 residues. CDR3 nucleotides: TGTGCCAGCAGCCCAGGGGCGGGAGGGGGAGATACGCAGTATTTT. It specifies CASSPGAGGGDTQYF.

In its sample, this clonotype was seen a few times. The J gene is TRBJ1-5, the V gene TRBV27; D unclear. Trimming pared 8 bases from V and 5 bases from J, leaving 16 bases between. This CDR3 region has 14 residues. Germline V CDR1 and CDR2: MNHEY, SMNVEV (reference sequence). For the CDR3, the DNA is TGTGCCAGCCGTCCTGACACGGGATATCAGCCCCAGCATTTT. Translation: CASRPDTGYQPQHF.

This clonotype came up a few times. The chain couples TRBV7-9 to TRBJ2-3; D not resolved. There are 15 residues in the CDR3. Germline loops: CDR1 SEHNR, CDR2 FQNEAQ (reference sequence). V dropped 1 base and J dropped 4 bases, with 12 bases sitting between them. The CDR3 protein is CASSLGETGPDTQYF. The CDR3 DNA is TGTGCCAGCAGCTTAGGGGAAACGGGCCCAGATACGCAGTATTTT.

V usage is TRBV6-2 or TRBV6-3 and J usage is TRBJ2-7; D tentatively fits TRBD1 or TRBD2 (5 bases each). Deletions cut 6 bases from V and 7 bases from J, with 28 bases between. Germline V gene sequence: CDR1 MNHEY, CDR2 SVGEGT. The CDR3 spans 17 residues. In DNA form, the CDR3 reads TGTGCCAGCAGCTTTCGGAAGACCGGGACCCTAGCTCGGGAGCAGTACTTC. Its protein is CASSFRKTGTLAREQYF.

The V call is TRBV10-3, the J call TRBJ1-1; D unclear. Germline V lookup: CDR1 ENHRY, CDR2 SYGVKD. The CDR3 is made up of 13 amino acids. V was trimmed by 4 bases and J by 1 base, leaving 7 bases between them. In nucleotides, the CDR3 is TGTGCCATCAGTGCAACAGAGAACACTGAAGCTTTCTTT. Translating gives CAISATENTEAFF.

This clonotype was observed many times. V gene TRBV19 combines with J gene TRBJ1-3; D call uncertain. V lost 1 base and J 0 bases, leaving 16 bases between the germline ends. Germline CDR1 reads LNHDA; CDR2 reads SQIVND (reference sequence). CDR3 length: 18 amino acids. The DNA for the CDR3 is TGTGCCAGTAGTATAGCGTCAACTCGGCTTTTCTCTGGAAACACCATATATTTT. This gives the protein CASSIASTRLFSGNTIYF.

This clonotype has a count of ten or more. CDR3 residues: CSAMDGGRGRNSYNEQFF. The CDR3 DNA sequence: TGCAGTGCTATGGATGGCGGGAGAGGCCGAAACTCCTACAATGAGCAGTTCTTC. This sequence joins TRBV20-1 and TRBJ2-1; 7 bases line up with TRBD2. CDR3 length equals 18 residues. V shed 4 bases, J shed 0 bases, and the junction held 15 bases outside the gene matches. The germline CDR1 and CDR2 sequences are DFQATT and SNEGSKA (reference sequence).

This clonotype was picked up a small number of times. The chain couples TRBV7-2 to TRBJ1-5; D call uncertain. The CDR3 sequence is 18 residues long. V gave up 0 bases and J gave up 1 base, with 16 bases separating them. Germline V gene lookup returns CDR1 SGHTA and CDR2 FQGNSA. The CDR3 is CASSLAPMGLGSNQPQHF. CDR3 DNA: TGTGCCAGCAGCTTAGCCCCGATGGGCCTTGGGAGCAATCAGCCCCAGCATTTT.

This clonotype has just a few counts. The V gene is TRBV11-3, the J gene TRBJ2-1; TRBD1 agrees at 11 bases. The CDR3 has 16 amino acids. J lost 2 bases, V lost 2 bases, and 2 bases had no gene match. Germline V CDR1 and CDR2: SGHNT, YENEEA. CDR3 sequence (DNA): TGTGCCAGCAGCTTAATGGGACAGGGGGCCTACAATGAGCAGTTCTTC. As protein: CASSLMGQGAYNEQFF.

The chain carries TRBV5-5 and TRBJ2-3; 9 bases match TRBD2. Germline V gives CDR1 SGHKS, CDR2 YYEKEE (reference sequence). The CDR3 spans 17 residues. Losses at the gene ends were 6 bases for V and 0 bases for J; bases not matched to a gene: 11. The CDR3 sequence is CASIASGDQGSTDTQYF. The CDR3, as DNA: TGTGCCAGCATAGCTAGCGGGGATCAGGGGAGCACAGATACGCAGTATTTT. The full variable domain, rest sourced from reference TRBV5-5 and TRBJ2-3, is DAGVTQSPTHLIKTRGQQVTLRCSPISGHKSVSWYQQVLGQGPQFIFQYYEKEERGRGNFPDRFSARQFPNYSSELNVNALLLGDSALYLCASIASGDQGSTDTQYFGPGTRLTVL.

In nucleotides, the CDR3 is TGTGCCAGCAGTTTCGGGCAGGGGGCGATCTATGGCTACACCTTC. Residues: CASSFGQGAIYGYTF. V is TRBV12-3 or TRBV12-4 and J is TRBJ1-2, with 8 bases matching TRBD1. CDR3 length equals 15 residues. Germline trimming cut 3 bases from V and 4 bases from J; bases unmatched to any gene: 7.

This clonotype turned up a few times. The chain has TRBV5-1 and TRBJ2-7; D is perhaps TRBD1 (6 bases). From germline, CDR1 is SGHRS and CDR2 YFSETQ. Trimming shortened V by 0 bases and J by 2 bases, and 9 bases separated the two germline ends. The CDR3 runs to 14 residues. CDR3 amino acids: CASSLERDTYEQYF. In DNA form, the CDR3 reads TGCGCCAGCAGCTTGGAACGGGACACCTACGAGCAGTACTTC.

This clonotype occurred a few times. The V gene is TRBV5-4, the J gene TRBJ1-1, with D possibly TRBD1 on 6 matching bases. The V gene lost 4 bases and the J gene lost 0 bases, with 13 bases spanning the gap. Germline V gene lookup returns CDR1 SGHNT and CDR2 YYREEE (reference sequence). The CDR3 runs 15 residues. The CDR3 here is CASSNRQDMNTEAFF. For the CDR3, the DNA is TGTGCCAGCAGCAATAGACAGGACATGAACACTGAAGCTTTCTTT.

Points on this clonotype: This could be a read error, since a much larger clone is one nucleotide away. The chain couples TRBV4-1 to TRBJ2-2, with 9 bases matching TRBD2. In germline, CDR1 is MGHRA, CDR2 YSYEKL. V lost 7 bases to trimming and J lost 5 bases; unmatched junction nucleotides: 8. CDR3 size: 15 residues. The CDR3 sequence is CASTPPAGGTGELFF. The DNA for the CDR3 is TGCGCCAGCACGCCACCAGCGGGGGGAACCGGGGAGCTGTTTTTT.

This clonotype was picked up a small number of times. The chain couples TRBV2 to TRBJ2-7; D uncertain. Trimming took 6 bases from V and 1 from J, leaving 16 bases between them. CDR3 size: 15 residues. Per the germline V gene, CDR1 is SNHLY and CDR2 is FYNNEI. The DNA for the CDR3 is TGTGCCAGCAGCGGGTTCCGATCCCTTTCCTACGAGCAGTACTTC. Amino acids: CASSGFRSLSYEQYF.

This chain joins TRBV6-6 and TRBJ2-1; 8 bases fit TRBD2. This CDR3 contains 19 residues. The V segment lost 0 bases and the J segment 4 bases; nucleotides outside the gene matches: 14. CDR1 is MNHNY and CDR2 is SVGAGI in the germline V gene (reference sequence). CDR3 amino acids: CASSYSQTRTSGHYNEQFF. The CDR3 nucleotides are TGTGCCAGCAGTTACTCTCAAACCAGAACTAGCGGACATTACAATGAGCAGTTCTTC.

This chain joins TRBV4-3 and TRBJ2-7; perhaps TRBD2 as D (6 bases). The CDR3 sequence is 13 residues long. Trimming left V 4 bases short and J 7 bases short, with 14 bases between. Germline CDR1 LGHNA, CDR2 YSLEER. The CDR3 is CASSPGLLVEQYF. The CDR3 DNA reads TGCGCCAGCAGCCCGGGACTTCTAGTAGAGCAGTACTTC.

The chain couples TRBV20-1 to TRBJ1-1; TRBD1 aligns across 7 bases. Germline assignment: CDR1 DFQATT and CDR2 SNEGSKA (reference sequence). J was trimmed by 4 bases and V by 5 bases; bases with no gene match: 10. The CDR3 consists of 14 residues. The CDR3 loop reads CSASKRQGVTEAFF. The CDR3 coding sequence is TGCAGTGCTTCGAAGAGACAGGGAGTCACTGAAGCTTTCTTT.

This clonotype has more than one count but fewer than ten. The chain couples TRBV19 to TRBJ2-7, with a possible D match to TRBD1 (5 bases). Germline-derived CDR1 and CDR2 are LNHDA and SQIVND (reference sequence). V was pared by 4 bases and J by 9 bases, with 16 bases between. The CDR3 contains 13 residues. CDR3 DNA: TGTGCCAGTAGTACCGAATTTTCCCAGGGGCAGTACTTC. Protein: CASSTEFSQGQYF.

This clonotype was picked up a small number of times. V gene TRBV21-1 combines with J gene TRBJ2-5; TRBD2, the D gene given by the table, was not confirmed from the DNA. TRBV21-1 is listed as a pseudogene. This CDR3 is built from 16 residues. CDR3 sequence: CASSKYGSFLQETQYF. The CDR3 nucleotides are TGTGCCAGCAGCAAATATGGGAGTTTCCTCCAAGAGACCCAGTACTTC.